This TCR beta chain was sequenced during a study of cytomegalovirus exposure and HLA in healthy donors. Findings of the study overall: In a later analysis, common viral pathogens appeared linked to several of the most significant clusters. Within an earlier analysis, most TCR beta V segments proved productive either about 87% or about 30% of the time.

Trimming cost V 3 bases and J 4 bases; bases outside gene matches: 1. The CDR3 loop spans 12 amino acids. Germline CDR1 reads GTSNPN; CDR2 reads SVGIG (reference sequence). Vbeta (60) and Jbeta (13) primers were used in the PCR. The data were produced by immunoSEQ multiplex PCR, yet TCRdb's version contains in-frame clones alone and is incomplete. The sample lists over 140,000 clones, around 81% occurring once. With respect to this clone: Antigen: not known.

Input material: PBMCs. The receptor was isolated from a man aged 45-65 years in good health and CMV-seronegative. The rearrangement joins TRBV30 to TRBJ1-2; the match to TRBD1 covers 8 bases. The CDR3 DNA reads TGTGCCTGGAGAACAGGGGGCTATGGCTACACCTTC. Amino acids: CAWRTGGYGYTF.